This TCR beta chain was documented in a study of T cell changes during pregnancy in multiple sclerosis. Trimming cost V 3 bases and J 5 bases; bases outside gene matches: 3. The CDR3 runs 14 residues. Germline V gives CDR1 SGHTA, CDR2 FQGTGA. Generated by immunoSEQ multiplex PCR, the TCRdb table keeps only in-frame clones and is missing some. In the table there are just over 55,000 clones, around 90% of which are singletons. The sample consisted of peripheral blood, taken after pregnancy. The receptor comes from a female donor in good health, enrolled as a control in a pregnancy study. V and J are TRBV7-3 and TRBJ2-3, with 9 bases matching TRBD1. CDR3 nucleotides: TGTGCCAGCAGCTTGACAGGGGGGGGAGATACGCAGTATTTT. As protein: CASSLTGGGDTQYF. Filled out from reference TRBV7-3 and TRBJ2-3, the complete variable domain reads GAGVSQTPSNKVTEKGKYVELRCDPISGHTALYWYRQSLGQGPEFLIYFQGTGAADDSGLPNDRFFAVRPEGSVSTLKIQRTERGDSAVYLCASSLTGGGDTQYFGPGTRLTVL.